Each of the 26 T cell receptor beta chains below was sequenced from the same sample in a study of vaccination and CD4 T cells after COVID-19. As for treatment: approximately 9-day PBMC culture with coronavirus spike peptide pools or control peptides (ViraFEST assay). Collection of the unexposed donor's CD4+ T cells took place before the COVID-19 pandemic (2011-2018). Oncomine TCR Beta short-read sequencing was applied to DNA from cultured CD4+ T cells. TCRdb re-derived calls from the PCR reads in MiXCR, one entry per CDR3 protein. In the table there are fewer than 8,000 distinct CDR3 sequences, less than 40% of which are singletons. Their target antigens are unknown. The sequencing sample was made of CD4+ T cells from blood, cultured in vitro. These receptors were obtained from a human donor in good health.

This clonotype has just a few counts. V usage is TRBV28 and J usage is TRBJ1-1; D is undetermined. In germline, CDR1 is MDHEN, CDR2 SYDVKM. There are 14 residues in the CDR3. Trimming pared 3 bases from V and 6 bases from J, leaving 14 bases between. This CDR3 is CASSFRRPGAEAFF. In nucleotides, the CDR3 is TGTGCCAGCAGTTTCAGACGGCCTGGGGCTGAAGCTTTCTTT.

The table lists this clonotype with a few counts. The rearrangement joins TRBV20-1 to TRBJ2-7; no firm D call. Trimming pared 2 bases from V and 0 bases from J, leaving 5 bases between. Germline values: CDR1 DFQATT, CDR2 SNEGSKA (reference sequence). CDR3 length: 12 residues. CDR3 loop: CSARLSSYEQYF. The DNA of the CDR3 is TGCAGTGCTAGACTGAGCTCCTACGAGCAGTACTTC.

This chain connects TRBV20-1 to TRBJ1-6; no clear D. The germline CDR1 and CDR2 sequences are DFQATT and SNEGSKA (reference sequence). The CDR3 is 16 residues long. V was shortened by 6 bases and J by 8 bases, with 23 bases between the two germline ends. As DNA, the CDR3 is TGCAGTGCCGTGGGTACAGACCAGTTTTGGGATTCACCCCTCCACTTT. Its protein is CSAVGTDQFWDSPLHF.

A few counts support this clonotype. The CDR3 loop reads CASSGGSGGQSSYNEQFF. The CDR3 DNA reads TGTGCCAGTAGTGGTGGTAGCGGGGGCCAGAGCTCCTACAATGAGCAGTTCTTC. The rearrangement links TRBV19 to TRBJ2-1; 9 bases are shared with TRBD2. CDR1 is LNHDA and CDR2 is SQIVND in the germline V gene (reference sequence). CDR3 size: 18 residues. V trimming: 5 bases; J trimming: 0 bases; junction bases outside the gene matches: 11.

V and J are TRBV28 and TRBJ2-2; D possibly matches TRBD1 or TRBD2 (5 bases each). This CDR3 is 15 amino acids long. Germline CDR1 MDHEN, CDR2 SYDVKM. V dropped 5 bases and J dropped 0 bases, with 10 bases sitting between them. CDR3 amino acids: CASSRDQSNTGELFF. CDR3 in DNA: TGTGCCAGCAGTCGGGACCAATCGAACACCGGGGAGCTGTTTTTT.

This chain joins TRBV11-3 and TRBJ1-5; 7 bases align to TRBD1. Germline V gene lookup returns CDR1 SGHNT and CDR2 YENEEA. Germline trimming cut 5 bases from V and 4 bases from J; bases unmatched to any gene: 11. The CDR3 length is 16 residues. This CDR3 is CASSARRGQRNQPQHF. Written as DNA, the CDR3 is TGTGCCAGCAGCGCCAGGAGGGGACAGAGAAATCAGCCCCAGCATTTT.

The chain couples TRBV7-2 to TRBJ1-2; D perhaps matches TRBD1 (6 bases). This CDR3 has 13 amino acids. V lost 1 base to trimming and J lost 5 bases, with 8 bases between them. Germline CDR1 reads SGHTA; CDR2 reads FQGNSA. In nucleotides, the CDR3 is TGTGCCAGCAGCTTAGAGAGGGGGTATGGCTACACCTTC. Translated, it gives CASSLERGYGYTF.

Only a few counts were recorded for this clonotype. This sequence joins TRBV21-1 and TRBJ2-3; the DNA was not compared with TRBD2, the D call given in the table. TRBV21-1 is designated a pseudogene. The CDR3 covers 15 residues. The CDR3 loop reads CASGRTSASTDTQYF. The CDR3, as DNA: TGTGCCAGCGGAAGGACTAGCGCTAGCACAGATACGCAGTATTTT.

CDR3 in amino acids: CASSLGQGVEQFF. In DNA, the CDR3 is TGTGCCAGCAGCTTGGGACAGGGAGTTGAGCAGTTCTTC. The rearrangement uses TRBV5-4 and TRBJ2-1; 7 bases map to TRBD1. The CDR3 is 13 residues long. The germline CDR1 and CDR2 sequences are SGHNT and YYREEE (reference sequence). V gave up 0 bases and J gave up 9 bases; unmatched junction bases: 3.

This clonotype was detected a few times. The chain carries TRBV7-9 and TRBJ1-3; D uncertain. The CDR3 covers 15 residues. V dropped 5 bases and J dropped 2 bases, with 13 bases sitting between them. The germline V gene encodes CDR1 SEHNR and CDR2 FQNEAQ (reference sequence). The CDR3 bases are TGTGCCAGCAGCCCCGGACGGAGCACTGGAAACACCATATATTTT. Its protein product is CASSPGRSTGNTIYF. The full variable domain, rest sourced from reference TRBV7-9 and TRBJ1-3, is DTGVSQNPRHKITKRGQNVTFRCDPISEHNRLYWYRQTLGQGPEFLTYFQNEAQLEKSRLLSDRFSAERPKGSFSTLEIQRTEQGDSAMYLCASSPGRSTGNTIYFGEGSWLTVV.

The V gene is TRBV19, the J gene TRBJ1-2; 9 bases agree with TRBD1. The V gene's germline CDR1 is LNHDA and CDR2 SQIVND (reference sequence). V lost 10 bases, J lost 4 bases, and 7 bases stayed unmatched. The length of the CDR3 is 13 residues. The CDR3 loop reads CATTGGGRYGYTF. The CDR3 DNA reads as TGTGCCACTACAGGGGGCGGACGCTATGGCTACACCTTC.

This clonotype came up a few times. This chain links TRBV6-1 with TRBJ2-7; 9 positions agree with TRBD2. V trimming: 11 bases; J trimming: 2 bases; junction bases outside the gene matches: 7. The germline CDR1 and CDR2 sequences are MNHNS and SASEGT. The CDR3 sequence is 13 residues long. The CDR3 protein is CAVSAGGPYEQYF. In DNA form, the CDR3 reads TGTGCCGTTTCCGCGGGAGGGCCCTACGAGCAGTACTTC.

This clonotype has more than one count but fewer than ten. The genes are TRBV7-8 and TRBJ2-7; unclear D gene. V was clipped by 5 bases and J by 2 bases, with 13 bases between them. The CDR3 spans 14 residues. CDR1 SGHVS and CDR2 FQNEAQ come from the germline V gene. The CDR3: CASSPWPLTYEQYF. The CDR3 coding sequence is TGTGCCAGCAGCCCCTGGCCGTTAACCTACGAGCAGTACTTC.

In its sample, this clonotype was seen a few times. This sequence joins TRBV27 and TRBJ2-5; perhaps TRBD1 as D (6 bases). CDR1 and CDR2 from the germline V gene are MNHEY and SMNVEV (reference sequence). The CDR3 is made up of 14 amino acids. The V end lost 5 bases, the J end lost 5 bases, and 15 bases lay between the germline ends. The CDR3: CASSINRASETQYF. The CDR3 DNA sequence: TGTGCCAGCAGTATCAACAGGGCTTCGGAGACCCAGTACTTC.

This clonotype qualifies as medium-sized (0.01 to 0.1%). The J gene is TRBJ1-3, the V gene TRBV20-1; no clear D. CDR1 DFQATT and CDR2 SNEGSKA come from the germline V gene (reference sequence). The V and J ends lost 0 bases and 0 bases respectively, with 6 bases between them. The CDR3 runs 14 residues. The CDR3 protein is CSARDPGSGNTIYF. CDR3 DNA sequence: TGCAGTGCTAGAGATCCGGGCTCTGGAAACACCATATATTTT.

The chain links TRBV19 to TRBJ1-1; D is uncertain. CDR3 length equals 15 residues. V lost 8 bases and J lost 1, with 17 bases in between. CDR1 LNHDA and CDR2 SQIVND come from the germline V gene (reference sequence). In DNA form, the CDR3 reads TGTGCCAGTCATCCGGCAGGCGGTTGGAACACTGAAGCTTTCTTT. This translates into CASHPAGGWNTEAFF. The full variable domain, rest sourced from reference TRBV19 and TRBJ1-1, is DGGITQSPKYLFRKEGQNVTLSCEQNLNHDAMYWYRQDPGQGLRLIYYSQIVNDFQKGDIAEGYSVSREKKESFPLTVTSAQKNPTAFYLCASHPAGGWNTEAFFGQGTRLTVV.

This clonotype was observed a handful of times. The V call is TRBV6-5, the J call TRBJ1-2; a weak D match, TRBD1 (6 bases). This CDR3 region has 13 residues. Germline CDR1 reads MNHEY; CDR2 reads SVGAGI. Trimming cost V 2 bases and J 7 bases, with 11 bases left between them. In DNA form, the CDR3 reads TGTGCCAGCAGTTACGTGGGGGCGCGTGGCTACACCTTC. Protein: CASSYVGARGYTF.

The CDR3 region is CASLGSGGGGDGYTF. The CDR3 coding sequence is TGTGCCAGCCTCGGTTCGGGGGGCGGGGGGGATGGCTACACCTTC. J is TRBJ1-2 and V is TRBV6-1; D is possibly TRBD1 (6 bases). The ends were cut back, 8 bases at V and 6 bases at J, with 22 bases in the middle. Germline CDR1 and CDR2: MNHNS and SASEGT. CDR3 length: 15 residues.

The chain is built from TRBV5-1 and TRBJ2-7; no clear D. The CDR3 runs to 14 residues. Germline CDR1 reads SGHRS; CDR2 reads YFSETQ. Trimming left V 0 bases short and J 4 bases short, with 11 bases between. Here the CDR3 reads CASSLGQVRYEQYF. CDR3 bases: TGCGCCAGCAGCTTGGGGCAGGTTCGGTACGAGCAGTACTTC.

This clonotype was picked up a small number of times. The gene calls are TRBV7-8 and TRBJ1-5; TRBD1 might be the D (5 bases). CDR3 length: 12 amino acids. V lost 1 base to trimming and J lost 12 bases, with 10 bases between them. The germline CDR1 and CDR2 sequences are SGHVS and FQNEAQ. The CDR3 DNA follows: TGTGCCAGCAGCTTAGAACGGGGGAGCCAGCATTTT. Amino acids: CASSLERGSQHF.

This clonotype was picked up a small number of times. V usage is TRBV10-3 and J usage is TRBJ2-3; D is perhaps TRBD2 (6 bases). The CDR3 totals 16 residues. Trimming took off 4 bases at V and 1 base at J, with 15 bases between the two ends. Germline CDR1 and CDR2: ENHRY and SYGVKD. In DNA, the CDR3 is TGTGCCATCAGTGGGGCGACTAGTTTTGGCACAGATACGCAGTATTTT. It is translated as CAISGATSFGTDTQYF.

The rearrangement links TRBV19 to TRBJ1-3; 7 nucleotides line up with TRBD1. Looked up from germline, CDR1 is LNHDA and CDR2 is SQIVND (reference sequence). The CDR3 sequence is 19 residues long. With V trimmed by 6 bases and J by 0 bases, 17 bases remained unmatched. CDR3 bases: TGTGCCAGTAGCAGGACTCGACTGGACAGGTTCAGCTCTGGAAACACCATATATTTT. As protein: CASSRTRLDRFSSGNTIYF.

This clonotype is labeled medium-sized. The chain employs TRBV6-5 and TRBJ1-2; D gene uncertain. The CDR3 runs to 15 residues. The germline CDR1 and CDR2 sequences are MNHEY and SVGAGI. V lost 0 bases to trimming and J lost 8 bases, with 16 bases between them. The CDR3 loop reads CASSYSGRPEEGYTF. CDR3 nucleotides: TGTGCCAGCAGTTACTCGGGCAGGCCGGAGGAGGGCTACACCTTC.

The table lists this clonotype with a few counts. V gene TRBV25-1 combines with J gene TRBJ2-7; the D gene could be TRBD1 or TRBD2 (6 bases each). CDR3 size: 13 residues. CDR1 and CDR2 from the germline V gene are MGHDK and SYGVNS. V lost 8 bases and J lost 6, with 17 bases in between. CDR3 sequence: CASSWGKGGEQYF. As DNA, the CDR3 is TGTGCCAGCTCCTGGGGAAAGGGGGGCGAGCAGTACTTC.

In its sample, this clonotype was seen a few times. The chain uses TRBV5-1 and TRBJ2-5, with TRBD1 as a possible D gene (5 bases). Trimming took 0 bases from V and 5 from J, leaving 11 bases between them. The CDR3 runs to 14 residues. Germline V gives CDR1 SGHRS, CDR2 YFSETQ. CDR3 sequence (DNA): TGCGCCAGCAGCTTGGACGCAGGGCTGGAGACCCAGTACTTC. Its protein is CASSLDAGLETQYF.

The V gene is TRBV10-1, the J gene TRBJ2-5; D perhaps matches TRBD2 (6 bases). The CDR3 totals 16 residues. Germline values: CDR1 WNHNN, CDR2 SYGVQD (reference sequence). V lost 0 bases and J lost 1, with 12 bases in between. DNA for the CDR3: TGCGCCAGCAGTGAGTCGGTCGGCGGGGCCCAAGAGACCCAGTACTTC. Translated: CASSESVGGAQETQYF.